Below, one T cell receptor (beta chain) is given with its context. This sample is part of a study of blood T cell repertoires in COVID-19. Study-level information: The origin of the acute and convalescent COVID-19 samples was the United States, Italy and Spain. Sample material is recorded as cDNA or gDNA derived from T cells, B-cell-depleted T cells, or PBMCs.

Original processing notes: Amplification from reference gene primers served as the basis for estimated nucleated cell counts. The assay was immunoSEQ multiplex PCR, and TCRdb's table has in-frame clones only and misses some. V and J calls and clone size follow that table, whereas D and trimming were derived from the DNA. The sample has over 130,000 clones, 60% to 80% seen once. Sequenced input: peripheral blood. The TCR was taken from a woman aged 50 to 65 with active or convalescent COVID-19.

As DNA, the CDR3 is TGTGCCAGCAGCCGAGGGACTAGCGGGGTTACAGATACGCAGTATTTT. Translating gives CASSRGTSGVTDTQYF. This rearrangement joins TRBV7-8 to TRBJ2-3; 13 bases are a match to TRBD2. Trimming cost V 5 bases and J 3 bases; bases outside gene matches: 5. The CDR3 length is 16 residues. From germline, CDR1 is SGHVS and CDR2 FQNEAQ.